Listed here are 15 T cell receptor beta chains from one sample, sequenced in a study of T cell repertoires in cytomegalovirus infection. TCRdb recomputed calls from the reads with MiXCR, one row per CDR3 protein. The profile shows around 450,000 distinct CDR3 sequences, approximately 30% of them singletons. The sequencing sample was made of PBMCs. These receptors were taken from a human donor in good health (CMV status not recorded). Some clones in this sample may be carry-over from other donors' samples.

This clonotype was seen a handful of times. At one end, the junction sequence differs from germline, possibly due to a read error. V gene TRBV7-4 combines with J gene TRBJ1-4; D is uncertain. Germline V gives CDR1 SGHVT, CDR2 SQSDAQ. The CDR3 runs to 12 residues. The CDR3 DNA reads TGTGCCAGCAGCTTAGAAGGCGGCTACGTTTCTTTT. It encodes CASSLEGGYVSF.

V and J are TRBV25-1 and TRBJ2-5, with D perhaps TRBD1 (5 bases). CDR1 is MGHDK and CDR2 is SYGVNS in the germline V gene. V lost 1 base to trimming and J lost 3 bases, with 9 bases between them. The CDR3 covers 14 residues. The CDR3 reads CASSEFGREETQYF. CDR3 DNA: TGTGCCAGCAGTGAATTTGGCAGGGAAGAGACCCAGTACTTC.

V gene TRBV12-3 or TRBV12-4 combines with J gene TRBJ1-2; D unclear. The V and J ends lost 1 base and 7 bases respectively, with 10 bases between them. The CDR3 sequence is 13 residues long. CDR3 sequence (DNA): TGTGCCAGCAGTTTAGGTTCGTTTGTTGGCTACACCTTC. Protein product: CASSLGSFVGYTF.

V gene TRBV28 combines with J gene TRBJ1-1, with D hard to call. CDR3 length: 14 amino acids. V lost 3 bases and J 2 bases, leaving 10 bases between the germline ends. Germline CDR1 MDHEN, CDR2 SYDVKM. In nucleotides, the CDR3 is TGTGCCAGCAGTTTCCCAGGTGCTAACACTGAAGCTTTCTTT. Translated: CASSFPGANTEAFF.

The chain uses TRBV6-2 or TRBV6-3 and TRBJ1-1; the D is unclear. CDR3 length: 16 amino acids. V was trimmed by 6 bases and J by 4 bases, leaving 21 bases between them. Germline lookup yields CDR1 MNHEY and CDR2 SVGEGT. CDR3 in amino acids: CASRPYKAQSSTEAFF. In DNA form, the CDR3 reads TGTGCCAGCAGACCATACAAGGCCCAGAGTAGCACTGAAGCTTTCTTT.

Comment on this clonotype: It is likely a read error, because the conserved phenylalanine at the end of the CDR3 is missing. The chain links TRBV19 to TRBJ2-3; D not resolved. The length of the CDR3 is 12 residues. The germline V gene has CDR1 LNHDA and CDR2 SQIVND (reference sequence). Trimming left V 6 bases short and J 6 bases short, with 10 bases between. CDR3 coding DNA: TGTGCCAGTAGCAACCTCAGGGATACGCAGTATTGT. It encodes CASSNLRDTQYC.

This clonotype came up a few times. The chain carries TRBV6-1 and TRBJ2-5; TRBD2 might be the D (5 bases). V dropped 5 bases and J dropped 2 bases, with 12 bases sitting between them. This CDR3 is 14 amino acids long. Germline assignment: CDR1 MNHNS and CDR2 SASEGT. The CDR3 DNA follows: TGTGCCAGCAGTCCCCCTGGACTGCAAGAGACCCAGTACTTC. Its protein product is CASSPPGLQETQYF.

V usage is TRBV5-8 and J usage is TRBJ1-1, with D possibly TRBD1 on 6 matching bases. Germline assignment: CDR1 SGHTS and CDR2 YDEGEE. The CDR3 has 17 amino acids. Deletions cut 2 bases from V and 7 bases from J, with 24 bases between. CDR3 in DNA: TGTGCCAGCAGCTTAAGCAGAGATACCTACCGAGGGGGTGAAGCTTTCTTT. Protein: CASSLSRDTYRGGEAFF.

The V call is TRBV5-6, the J call TRBJ1-6; TRBD1 matches 9 bases. In germline, CDR1 is SGHDT, CDR2 YYEEEE. With V trimmed by 0 bases and J by 10 bases, 11 bases remained unmatched. The CDR3 contains 17 residues. In DNA form, the CDR3 reads TGTGCCAGCAGCTTGGCCTGGGGACAGGGAGCTGCATCACCCCTCCACTTT. Encoded protein: CASSLAWGQGAASPLHF.

This clonotype was seen only a few times. The V gene is TRBV5-1, the J gene TRBJ2-2; D gene uncertain. CDR1 is SGHRS, CDR2 YFSETQ, per germline. This CDR3 region has 13 residues. V was trimmed by 4 bases and J by 7 bases, leaving 11 bases between them. The chain's CDR3 is CASSPGDIGELFF. In DNA form, the CDR3 reads TGCGCCAGCAGCCCCGGTGATATCGGGGAGCTGTTTTTT.

CDR3 nucleotide sequence: TGTGCCACCAGTGGAGGGGTAGGCGCGAACACCGGGGAGCTGTTTTTT. It is translated as CATSGGVGANTGELFF. The gene calls are TRBV24-1 and TRBJ2-2; D might be TRBD1 or TRBD2, each matching 5 bases. Germline V gene lookup returns CDR1 KGHDR and CDR2 SFDVKD. The CDR3 loop spans 16 amino acids. V was trimmed by 5 bases and J by 0 bases, leaving 12 bases between them.

This clonotype came up a few times. The J gene is TRBJ1-1, the V gene TRBV6-6, with 8 bases lining up with TRBD1. V gave up 2 bases and J gave up 0 bases; unmatched junction bases: 5. The length of the CDR3 is 16 residues. The germline CDR1 and CDR2 sequences are MNHNY and SVGAGI (reference sequence). The CDR3 DNA reads as TGTGCCAGCAGTTACCCCCGGGACAGGCTGAACACTGAAGCTTTCTTT. It specifies CASSYPRDRLNTEAFF.

This clonotype came up a few times. The J gene is TRBJ1-1, the V gene TRBV7-2; D ambiguous. Germline V lookup: CDR1 SGHTA, CDR2 FQGNSA. CDR3 length: 15 amino acids. The V gene lost 1 base and the J gene lost 3 bases, with 12 bases spanning the gap. CDR3 DNA: TGTGCCAGCAGCTTAGACGGGGTCGGGGACACTGAAGCTTTCTTT. Amino acids: CASSLDGVGDTEAFF.

This clonotype was seen only a few times. This chain uses TRBV19 with TRBJ2-1; D ambiguous. V lost 1 base and J lost 1, with 2 bases in between. The germline V gene encodes CDR1 LNHDA and CDR2 SQIVND (reference sequence). This CDR3 has 13 residues. The CDR3 reads CASSIASYNEQFF. The CDR3 nucleotides read TGTGCCAGTAGTATAGCGTCCTACAATGAGCAGTTCTTC.

The CDR3 reads CATSDGPGPNQPQHF. In nucleotides, the CDR3 is TGTGCCACCAGTGATGGCCCGGGACCCAATCAGCCCCAGCATTTT. The rearrangement joins TRBV24-1 to TRBJ1-5; the D gene is possibly TRBD1 (5 bases). CDR1 and CDR2 (germline): KGHDR, SFDVKD. The CDR3 is 15 residues long. V was cut by 3 bases and J by 3 bases, with 11 bases left in between.